This TCR beta chain was sequenced in a study of T-cell reconstitution after alpha-beta-depleted transplantation in children. A note on this clonotype: Its antigen is as yet unknown.

Germline V CDR1 and CDR2: KGHSH, LQKENI. This CDR3 spans 14 amino acids. The junction had 5 bases not matched to a gene; V was cut back by 4 bases and J by 4 bases. Unique molecular identifiers were incorporated during preparation of the TCRbeta library. TCRdb reanalysed the PCR reads using MiXCR and keeps one entry per CDR3 protein. Here the sample spans a few hundred thousand distinct CDR3 sequences, roughly 25% being singletons. General study findings and limits: At the one-year point after transplant, T-cell counts and TCRbeta diversity were found to come mostly from T cells that had been newly produced.

This receptor was identified in a female patient under 10 years old who had a stem cell transplant for congenital amegakaryocytic thrombocytopenia, so the T cells may come from the graft donor. The chain uses TRBV18 and TRBJ1-1, with TRBD1 matching over 8 bases. The input for sequencing was PBMCs, mostly from graft donor cells, taken 360 days after TCRalphabeta/CD19-depleted stem cell transplant. CDR3 nucleotides: TGTGCCAGCTCACGACAGGGGTGGGGCACTGAAGCTTTCTTT. Translated: CASSRQGWGTEAFF.